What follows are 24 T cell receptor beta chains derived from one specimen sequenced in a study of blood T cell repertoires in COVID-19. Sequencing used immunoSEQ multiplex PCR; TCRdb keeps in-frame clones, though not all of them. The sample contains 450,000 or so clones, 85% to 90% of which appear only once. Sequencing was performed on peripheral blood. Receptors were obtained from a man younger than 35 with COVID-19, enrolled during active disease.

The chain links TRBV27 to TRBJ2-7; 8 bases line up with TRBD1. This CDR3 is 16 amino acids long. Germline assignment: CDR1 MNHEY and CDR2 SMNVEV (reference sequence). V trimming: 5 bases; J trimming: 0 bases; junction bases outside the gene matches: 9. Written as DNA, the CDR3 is TGTGCCAGCAGTCCGGCCGGGACAGGCCTCTCCTACGAGCAGTACTTC. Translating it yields CASSPAGTGLSYEQYF.

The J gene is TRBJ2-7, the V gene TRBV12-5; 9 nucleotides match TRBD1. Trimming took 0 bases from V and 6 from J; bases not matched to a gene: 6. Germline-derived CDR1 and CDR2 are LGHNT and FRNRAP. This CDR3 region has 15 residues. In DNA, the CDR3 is TGTGCTAGTGGTTTGGTAAACAGGGGGCCAGGCGAGCAGTACTTC. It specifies CASGLVNRGPGEQYF.

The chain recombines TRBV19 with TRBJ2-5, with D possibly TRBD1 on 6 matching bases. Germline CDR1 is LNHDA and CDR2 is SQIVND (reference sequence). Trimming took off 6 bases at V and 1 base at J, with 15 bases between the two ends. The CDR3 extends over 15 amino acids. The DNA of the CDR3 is TGTGCCAGTAGCCCCGGACAGACGATCCAAGAGACCCAGTACTTC. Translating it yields CASSPGQTIQETQYF.

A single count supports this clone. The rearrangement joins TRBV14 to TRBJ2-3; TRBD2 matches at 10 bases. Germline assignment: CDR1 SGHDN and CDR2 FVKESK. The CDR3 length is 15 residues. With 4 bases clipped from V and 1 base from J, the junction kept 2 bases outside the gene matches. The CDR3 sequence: CASSPGLAGTDTQYF. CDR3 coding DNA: TGTGCCAGCAGCCCCGGACTAGCGGGCACAGATACGCAGTATTTT.

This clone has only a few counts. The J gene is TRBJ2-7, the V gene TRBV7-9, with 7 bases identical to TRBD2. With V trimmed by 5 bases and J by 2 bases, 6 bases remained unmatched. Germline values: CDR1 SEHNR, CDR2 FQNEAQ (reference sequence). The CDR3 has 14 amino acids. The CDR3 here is CASSISTSAYEQYF. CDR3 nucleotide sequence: TGTGCCAGCAGCATATCCACTAGCGCCTACGAGCAGTACTTC.

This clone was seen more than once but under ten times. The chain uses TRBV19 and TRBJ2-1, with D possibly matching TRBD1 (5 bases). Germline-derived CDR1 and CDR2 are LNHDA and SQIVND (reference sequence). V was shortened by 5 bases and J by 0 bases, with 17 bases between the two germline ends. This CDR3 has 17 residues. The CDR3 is CASSVGHQLSSYNEQFF. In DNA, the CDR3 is TGTGCCAGTAGTGTCGGACACCAACTGAGCTCCTACAATGAGCAGTTCTTC.

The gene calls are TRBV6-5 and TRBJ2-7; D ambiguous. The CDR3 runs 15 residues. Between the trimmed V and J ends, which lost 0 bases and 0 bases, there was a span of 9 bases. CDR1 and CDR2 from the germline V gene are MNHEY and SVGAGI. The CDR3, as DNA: TGTGCCAGCAGTTACTCGATGCACAGCTCCTACGAGCAGTACTTC. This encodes CASSYSMHSSYEQYF.

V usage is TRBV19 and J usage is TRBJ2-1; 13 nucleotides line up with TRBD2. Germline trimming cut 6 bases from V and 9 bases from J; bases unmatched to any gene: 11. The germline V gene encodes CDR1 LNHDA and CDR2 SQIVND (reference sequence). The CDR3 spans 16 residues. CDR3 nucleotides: TGTGCCAGTAGGCTGGGACTAGCGGGACCGCGGGGTGAGCAGTTCTTC. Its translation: CASRLGLAGPRGEQFF.

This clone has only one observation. In DNA, the CDR3 is TGTGCCAGCAGCCAAAGGGTACTAGCGGCCAGCACAGATACGCAGTATTTT. Encoded protein: CASSQRVLAASTDTQYF. The rearrangement joins TRBV3-1 (or the pseudogene TRBV3-2) to TRBJ2-3, with 8 bases fitting TRBD2. The CDR3 contains 17 residues. The V and J ends lost 2 bases and 0 bases, in that order; junction bases with no gene match: 7. The germline CDR1 and CDR2 sequences are LGHDT and YNNKEL (reference sequence).

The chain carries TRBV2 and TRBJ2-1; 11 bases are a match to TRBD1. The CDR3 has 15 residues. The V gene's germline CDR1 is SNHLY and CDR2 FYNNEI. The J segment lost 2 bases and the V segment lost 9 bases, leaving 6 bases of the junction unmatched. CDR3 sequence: CASSPGQGAYNEQFF. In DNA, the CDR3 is TGTGCCAGTAGTCCGGGACAGGGGGCCTACAATGAGCAGTTCTTC.

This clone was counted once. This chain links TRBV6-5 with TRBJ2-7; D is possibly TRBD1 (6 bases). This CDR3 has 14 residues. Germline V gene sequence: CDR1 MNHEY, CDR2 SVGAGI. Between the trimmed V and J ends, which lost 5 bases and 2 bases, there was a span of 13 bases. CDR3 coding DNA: TGTGCCAGCAGTCGGACAGCCACTACCTACGAGCAGTACTTC. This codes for CASSRTATTYEQYF.

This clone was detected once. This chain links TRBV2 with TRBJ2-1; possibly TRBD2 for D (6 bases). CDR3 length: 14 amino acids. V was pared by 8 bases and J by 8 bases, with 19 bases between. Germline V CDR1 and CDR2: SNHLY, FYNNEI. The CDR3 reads CASLGRLREHEQFF. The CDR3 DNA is TGTGCCAGCCTCGGGAGACTAAGGGAACATGAGCAGTTCTTC.

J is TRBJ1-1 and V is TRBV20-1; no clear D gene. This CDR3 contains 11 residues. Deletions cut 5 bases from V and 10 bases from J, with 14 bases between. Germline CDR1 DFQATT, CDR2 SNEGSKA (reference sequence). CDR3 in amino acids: CSAETSLRAFF. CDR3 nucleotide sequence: TGCAGTGCTGAGACAAGTCTAAGAGCTTTCTTT.

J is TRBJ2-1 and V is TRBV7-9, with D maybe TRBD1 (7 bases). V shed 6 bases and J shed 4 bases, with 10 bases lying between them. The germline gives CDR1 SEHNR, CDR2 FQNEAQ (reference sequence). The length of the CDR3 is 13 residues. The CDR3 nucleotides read TGTGCCAGCAGATCAGGGGGGTACAATGAGCAGTTCTTC. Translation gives CASRSGGYNEQFF.

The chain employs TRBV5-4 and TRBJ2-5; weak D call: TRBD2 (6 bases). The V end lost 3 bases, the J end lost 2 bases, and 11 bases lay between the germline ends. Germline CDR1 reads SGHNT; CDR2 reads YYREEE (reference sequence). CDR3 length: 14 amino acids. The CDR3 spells CASSSKAGQETQYF. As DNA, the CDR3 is TGTGCCAGCAGCTCCAAGGCGGGACAAGAGACCCAGTACTTC.

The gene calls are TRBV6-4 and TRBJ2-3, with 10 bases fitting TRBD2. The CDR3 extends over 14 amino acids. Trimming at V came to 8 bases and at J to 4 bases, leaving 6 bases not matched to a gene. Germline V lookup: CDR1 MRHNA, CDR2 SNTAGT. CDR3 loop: CASQLLAGADTQYF. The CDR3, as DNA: TGTGCCAGCCAGCTTCTAGCGGGGGCAGATACGCAGTATTTT.

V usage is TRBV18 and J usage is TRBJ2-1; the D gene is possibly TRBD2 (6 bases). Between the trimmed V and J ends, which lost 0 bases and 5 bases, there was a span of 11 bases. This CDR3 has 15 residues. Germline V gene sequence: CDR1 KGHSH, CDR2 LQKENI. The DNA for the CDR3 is TGTGCCAGCTCACCACCTACGGGAGTGGACAATGAGCAGTTCTTC. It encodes CASSPPTGVDNEQFF.

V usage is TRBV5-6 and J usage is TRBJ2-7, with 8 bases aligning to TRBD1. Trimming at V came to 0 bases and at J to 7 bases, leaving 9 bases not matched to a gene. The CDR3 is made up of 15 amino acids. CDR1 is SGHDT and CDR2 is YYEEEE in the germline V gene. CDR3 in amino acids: CASSLVGQGAKEQYF. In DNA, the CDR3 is TGTGCCAGCAGCTTGGTAGGGCAGGGGGCGAAGGAGCAGTACTTC.

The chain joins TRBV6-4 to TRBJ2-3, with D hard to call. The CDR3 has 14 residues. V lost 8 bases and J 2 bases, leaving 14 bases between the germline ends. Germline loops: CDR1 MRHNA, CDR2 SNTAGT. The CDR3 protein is CASRVNPNTDTQYF. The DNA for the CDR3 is TGTGCCAGCCGGGTGAATCCGAACACAGATACGCAGTATTTT.

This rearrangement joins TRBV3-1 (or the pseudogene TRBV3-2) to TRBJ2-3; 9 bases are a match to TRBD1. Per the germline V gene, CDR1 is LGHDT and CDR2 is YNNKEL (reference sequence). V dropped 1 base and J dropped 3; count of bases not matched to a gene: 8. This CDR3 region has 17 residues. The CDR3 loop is CASSQGSGTGKTDTQYF. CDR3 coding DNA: TGTGCCAGCAGCCAAGGATCCGGGACAGGGAAGACAGATACGCAGTATTTT.

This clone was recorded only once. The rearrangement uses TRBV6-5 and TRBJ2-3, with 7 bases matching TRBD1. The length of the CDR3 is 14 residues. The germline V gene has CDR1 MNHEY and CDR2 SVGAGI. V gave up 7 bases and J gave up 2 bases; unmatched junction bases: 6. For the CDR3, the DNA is TGTGCCAGCACCCAGGGACAGACCACAGATACGCAGTATTTT. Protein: CASTQGQTTDTQYF.

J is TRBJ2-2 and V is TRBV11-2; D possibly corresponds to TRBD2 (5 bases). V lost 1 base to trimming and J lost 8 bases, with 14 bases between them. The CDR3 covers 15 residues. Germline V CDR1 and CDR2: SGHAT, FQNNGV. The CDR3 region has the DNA TGTGCCAGCAGCTTAGCCCAGCCGGGGATGGGGGAGCTGTTTTTT. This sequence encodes CASSLAQPGMGELFF.

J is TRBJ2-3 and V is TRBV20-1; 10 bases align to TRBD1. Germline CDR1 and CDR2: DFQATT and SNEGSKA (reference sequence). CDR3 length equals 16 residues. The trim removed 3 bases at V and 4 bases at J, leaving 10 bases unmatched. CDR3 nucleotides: TGCAGTGCTAGTGGACCGGGACAGGGGATTCCAGATACGCAGTATTTT. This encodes CSASGPGQGIPDTQYF.

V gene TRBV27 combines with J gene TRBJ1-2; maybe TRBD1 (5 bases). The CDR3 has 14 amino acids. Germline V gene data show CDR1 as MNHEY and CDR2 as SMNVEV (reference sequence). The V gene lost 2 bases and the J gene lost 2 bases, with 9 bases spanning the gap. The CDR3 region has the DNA TGTGCCAGCAGTTTAGACAGTAAAAACTATGGCTACACCTTC. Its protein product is CASSLDSKNYGYTF.